This T cell receptor (beta chain) was profiled in a study of CD4+ T cells in melanoma. Data came from immunoSEQ multiplex PCR; TCRdb stores just in-frame clones and leaves some out. The repertoire holds some 11,000 clones, with roughly two thirds as singletons. CDR3 length: 15 residues. The germline V gene has CDR1 SNHLY and CDR2 FYNNEI. Trimming took off 7 bases at V and 0 bases at J, with 15 bases between the two ends. The chain combines TRBV2 with TRBJ1-1, with D tentatively TRBD1 (5 bases). Sequencing used cells from a culture (not recorded whether cultured in vitro). This TCR was sampled from a human donor with melanoma. The CDR3 here is CASTLTGTMNTEAFF. In DNA, the CDR3 is TGTGCCAGCACCCTCACCGGGACCATGAACACTGAAGCTTTCTTT.